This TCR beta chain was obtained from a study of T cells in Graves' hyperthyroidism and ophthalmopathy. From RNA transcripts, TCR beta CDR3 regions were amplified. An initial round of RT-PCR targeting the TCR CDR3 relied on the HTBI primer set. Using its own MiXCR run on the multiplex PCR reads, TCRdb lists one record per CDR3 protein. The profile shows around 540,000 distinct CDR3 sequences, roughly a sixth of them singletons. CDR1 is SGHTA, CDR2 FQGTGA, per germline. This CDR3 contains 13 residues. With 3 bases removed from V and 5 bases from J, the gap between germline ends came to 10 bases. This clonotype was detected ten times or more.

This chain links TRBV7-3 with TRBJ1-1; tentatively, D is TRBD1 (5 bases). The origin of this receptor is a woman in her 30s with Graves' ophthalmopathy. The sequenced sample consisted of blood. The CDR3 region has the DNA TGTGCCAGCAGCTTGCGACGGGGGACTGAAGCTTTCTTT. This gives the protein CASSLRRGTEAFF.